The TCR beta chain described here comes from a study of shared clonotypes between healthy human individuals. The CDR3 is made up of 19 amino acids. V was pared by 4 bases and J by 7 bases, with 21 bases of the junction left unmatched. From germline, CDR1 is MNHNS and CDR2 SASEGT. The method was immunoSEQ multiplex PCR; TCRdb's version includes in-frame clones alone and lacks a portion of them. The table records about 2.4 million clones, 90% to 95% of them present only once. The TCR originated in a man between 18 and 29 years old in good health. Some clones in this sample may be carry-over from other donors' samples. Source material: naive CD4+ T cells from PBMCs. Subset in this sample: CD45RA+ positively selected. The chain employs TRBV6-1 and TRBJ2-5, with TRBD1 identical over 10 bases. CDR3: CASSALTGGYTSAMVTQYF. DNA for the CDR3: TGTGCCAGCAGTGCGCTGACAGGGGGCTACACCAGCGCCATGGTGACCCAGTACTTC.